This T cell receptor (beta chain) originates from a study of OX40 agonist ivuxolimab in advanced cancers. Turning to the study itself: Of the patients, three showed partial responses, one with hepatocellular carcinoma and two with cutaneous melanoma. Findings and caveats of the study: Also showing low normalized T-cell clonal expansion were some of the nonresponders.

Germline trimming cut 1 base from V and 7 bases from J; bases unmatched to any gene: 6. CDR3 size: 16 residues. Per germline, CDR1 SGHTA and CDR2 FQGNSA. Generated by immunoSEQ multiplex PCR, the TCRdb table keeps only in-frame clones and is missing some. The sample carries tens of thousands of clones, around 79% recorded once. In its sample, this clone was seen once. Antigen specificity is unknown. The sequence derives from an adult with an advanced solid tumor such as melanoma, head and neck, liver or kidney cancer. This rearrangement joins TRBV7-2 to TRBJ2-3; 12 bases are a match to TRBD2. Sequenced here: CD4+ or CD8+ T cells sorted from blood, sampled in a trial of the OX40 agonist ivuxolimab. This CDR3 is CASSLGRTSGMNTQYF. For the CDR3, the DNA is TGTGCCAGCAGCTTAGGCAGGACTAGCGGGATGAATACGCAGTATTTT. The full variable domain, in which reference TRBV7-2 and TRBJ2-3 provide the parts outside the CDR3, is GAGVSQSPSNKVTEKGKDVELRCDPISGHTALYWYRQSLGQGLEFLIYFQGNSAPDKSGLPSDRFSAERTGGSVSTLTIQRTQQEDSAVYLCASSLGRTSGMNTQYFGPGTRLTVL.